This TCR beta chain appears in the sequencing data of a study of breast tumors, draining lymph nodes, adjacent tissues. Broader study findings: That most tumor T cells come from lymph nodes remained unproven. Tumor repertoires ranked between lymph nodes and nontumor tissue in diversity, with V and J gene preferences. The data were judged consistent with most tumor T cells coming from lymph node and expanding in tumor.

The lymph nodes were axillary draining lymph nodes from breast cancer patients. One entry per CDR3 protein, called by TCRdb with MiXCR from the multiplex PCR reads. Altogether about 230,000 distinct CDR3 sequences are present, about a third being singletons, with the ten largest covering 1.4%. Germline V lookup: CDR1 DFQATT, CDR2 SNEGSKA (reference sequence). Trimming removed 1 base from V and 8 bases from J, with 21 bases in between. This CDR3 comprises 16 residues. This clonotype was recorded at least ten times. Its antigen is not known. The J gene is TRBJ2-1, the V gene TRBV20-1; D might be TRBD2 (6 bases). The sample consisted of axillary lymph node tissue. The receptor was isolated from a female donor with breast cancer. Some clones in this sample may be carry-over from other donors' samples. This chain's CDR3 is CSARVFRGRLYDEQFF. DNA for the CDR3: TGCAGTGCTAGAGTCTTTCGGGGGAGATTGTACGATGAGCAGTTCTTC.